This T cell receptor (beta chain) was documented in a study of cytomegalovirus exposure and HLA in healthy donors. Study-wide results and limits: The authors listed 180 or so TCR beta chains as cytomegalovirus-associated. In an earlier analysis, most TCR beta V segments were productive about 87% or about 30% of the time. It has been reported that TCR beta sequences accurately predicted the HLA-A and HLA-B alleles of most subjects. Looking again later, the authors saw that most CMV-associated TCR beta chains seemed HLA-restricted.

As concerns this clone: No antigen is known for it.

The CDR3 loop spans 14 amino acids. The V gene's germline CDR1 is SGHTA and CDR2 FQGTGA. Trimming took 5 bases from V and 9 from J, leaving 14 bases between them. With 60 Vbeta and 13 Jbeta primers, the PCR was carried out. Using immunoSEQ multiplex PCR, the repertoire was profiled, and TCRdb retains in-frame clones only, with some absent. The sample holds roughly 170,000 clones; roughly 80% are singletons and the top ten take 1.5% to 2%. The TCR sequence derives from a man aged 45-65 years in good health and CMV-seronegative. This sequence joins TRBV7-3 and TRBJ1-6, with D hard to call. Sequencing was done on a sample of PBMCs. CDR3 nucleotides: TGTGCCAGCAGCCTGGGCCTATTATTTTCACCCCTCCACTTT. Protein: CASSLGLLFSPLHF.